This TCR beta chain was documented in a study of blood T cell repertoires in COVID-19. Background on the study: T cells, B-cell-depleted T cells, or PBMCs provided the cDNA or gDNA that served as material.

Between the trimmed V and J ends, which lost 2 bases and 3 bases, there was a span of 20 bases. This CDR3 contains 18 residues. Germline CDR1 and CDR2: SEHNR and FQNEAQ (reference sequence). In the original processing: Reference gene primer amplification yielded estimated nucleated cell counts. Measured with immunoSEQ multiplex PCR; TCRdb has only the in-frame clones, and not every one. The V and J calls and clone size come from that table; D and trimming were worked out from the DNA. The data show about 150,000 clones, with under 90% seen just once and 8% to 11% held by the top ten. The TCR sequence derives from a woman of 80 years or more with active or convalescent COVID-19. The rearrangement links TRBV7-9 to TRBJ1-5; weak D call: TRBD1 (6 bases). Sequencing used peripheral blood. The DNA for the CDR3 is TGTGCCAGCAGCTTACCAGGGAGGGGGACTGATAACAATCAGCCCCAGCATTTT. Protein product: CASSLPGRGTDNNQPQHF.